This TCR beta chain was captured by sequencing in a study of T-cell memory formation after mild COVID-19. Study as a whole: Each donor largely had its own TCR clusters. Study-level points and caveats: A subset of responding clones appeared in pre-infection memory, suggesting cross-reactive memory joined. Most CD4+ clones that shrank were in CM and EM, while CD8+ ones turned up in EMRA. Second-wave clones peaking on day 37 lacked confirmed SARS-CoV-2 specificity.

V lost 3 bases and J lost 0, with 10 bases in between. The CDR3 runs 15 residues. With respect to this clonotype: As yet, its antigen is unknown.

TCRdb recomputed calls from the 5' RACE reads with MiXCR, one row per CDR3 protein. The sample lists roughly 300,000 distinct CDR3 sequences, around 15% seen once, with roughly 24% in the top ten. Specimen: PBMCs or a T cell subset sorted from them (not recorded which). The source is a man aged 18 to 35 who had mild COVID-19 (a few samples of this study predate the infection). Cell type and time point are not known. J is TRBJ2-3 and V is TRBV12-3 or TRBV12-4, with D unresolved. The CDR3 loop is CASSFRQPSTDTQYF. The CDR3 nucleotides read TGTGCCAGCAGTTTTAGGCAGCCGAGCACAGATACGCAGTATTTT.